The 23 T cell receptor beta chains reported below all come from one sample, sequenced in a study of shared clonotypes between healthy human individuals. Libraries were prepared by immunoSEQ multiplex PCR; TCRdb keeps only in-frame clonotypes and omits some of them. The data show 2,500,000 or so clones, roughly 92% seen once. Material for sequencing was naive CD4+ T cells sorted from blood. Subset in this sample: CD45RA+ positively selected. The receptors here all came from a man aged 18-30 years in good health.

The chain joins TRBV5-1 to TRBJ2-5, with D perhaps matching TRBD1 or TRBD2 (5 bases each). CDR3 size: 16 residues. Trimming left V 2 bases short and J 5 bases short, with 19 bases between. Germline values: CDR1 SGHRS, CDR2 YFSETQ. CDR3 protein: CASSFPGTPVGETQYF. The DNA of the CDR3 is TGCGCCAGCAGCTTCCCCGGGACCCCGGTAGGGGAGACCCAGTACTTC. The whole variable domain, remainder taken from reference TRBV5-1 and TRBJ2-5, is KAGVTQTPRYLIKTRGQQVTLSCSPISGHRSVSWYQQTPGQGLQFLFEYFSETQRNKGNFPGRFSGRQFSNSRSEMNVSTLELGDSALYLCASSFPGTPVGETQYFGPGTRLLVL.

The V and J genes are TRBV30 and TRBJ2-6; D unresolved. Between the trimmed V and J ends, which lost 5 bases and 3 bases, there was a span of 11 bases. The CDR3 has 14 residues. Germline V gene sequence: CDR1 GTSNPN, CDR2 SVGIG (reference sequence). The CDR3 sequence: CAWVPWNGANVLTF. The DNA of the CDR3 is TGTGCCTGGGTCCCCTGGAATGGGGCCAACGTCCTGACTTTC.

The rearrangement uses TRBV6-1 and TRBJ1-2, with a tentative D call TRBD1 (6 bases). This CDR3 contains 13 residues. V was trimmed by 3 bases and J by 8 bases, leaving 13 bases between them. Germline values: CDR1 MNHNS, CDR2 SASEGT. DNA for the CDR3: TGTGCCAGCAGTGAGCAGGGGAGTGAGGGCTACACCTTC. It is translated as CASSEQGSEGYTF.

The V gene is TRBV28, the J gene TRBJ2-1; D is ambiguous. V was pared by 5 bases and J by 0 bases, with 14 bases between. The CDR3 spans 16 residues. Germline assignment: CDR1 MDHEN and CDR2 SYDVKM. The CDR3 loop is CASSGGARSSYNEQFF. Written as DNA, the CDR3 is TGTGCCAGCAGTGGCGGTGCTCGGAGCTCCTACAATGAGCAGTTCTTC.

The gene calls are TRBV2 and TRBJ1-1, with TRBD1 matching 7 bases. With 4 bases clipped from V and 3 bases from J, the junction kept 5 bases outside the gene matches. Germline V gene sequence: CDR1 SNHLY, CDR2 FYNNEI. This CDR3 is built from 14 residues. Here the CDR3 reads CASSGEGAYTEAFF. As DNA, the CDR3 is TGTGCCAGCAGTGGAGAGGGGGCATACACTGAAGCTTTCTTT.

This rearrangement joins TRBV10-2 to TRBJ1-4; 10 nucleotides match TRBD1. The CDR3 extends over 17 amino acids. Trimming at V came to 6 bases and at J to 1 base, leaving 8 bases not matched to a gene. The V gene's germline CDR1 is WSHSY and CDR2 SAAADI. In DNA, the CDR3 is TGCGCCAGCAGGAGGGACAGGGGAATAAAAACTAATGAAAAACTGTTTTTT. It is translated as CASRRDRGIKTNEKLFF.

The V and J genes are TRBV11-3 and TRBJ1-1; no definite D call. V lost 2 bases to trimming and J lost 0 bases, with 13 bases between them. Germline V gives CDR1 SGHNT, CDR2 YENEEA. This CDR3 region has 16 residues. CDR3 loop: CASSLLWGGMNTEAFF. The CDR3 DNA reads TGTGCCAGCAGCTTATTGTGGGGAGGCATGAACACTGAAGCTTTCTTT.

The chain carries TRBV27 and TRBJ2-1, with TRBD2 as a possible D gene (6 bases). The V gene lost 6 bases and the J gene lost 3 bases, with 6 bases spanning the gap. The CDR3 length is 12 residues. Germline CDR1 reads MNHEY; CDR2 reads SMNVEV (reference sequence). The CDR3 spells CASRGGYNEQFF. In nucleotides, the CDR3 is TGTGCCAGCAGGGGGGGCTACAATGAGCAGTTCTTC.

The V gene is TRBV12-5, the J gene TRBJ1-1; D possibly corresponds to TRBD1 (5 bases). CDR1 is LGHNT, CDR2 FRNRAP, per germline. Trimming stripped 1 base from V and 1 base from J, with 7 bases between. This CDR3 contains 14 residues. In DNA, the CDR3 is TGTGCTAGTGGTTTGGGGCAGGGGAACACTGAAGCTTTCTTT. Translating gives CASGLGQGNTEAFF.

Concerning this clone: Other DNA sequences from this sample encode an identical CDR3 as well. The chain uses TRBV6-1 and TRBJ1-1, with TRBD1 as a possible D gene (5 bases). The germline gives CDR1 MNHNS, CDR2 SASEGT. The CDR3 length is 12 residues. The V end was cut by 6 bases, the J end by 1 base, with 6 bases between. CDR3 bases: TGTGCCAGCAGCACAGGGAACACTGAAGCTTTCTTT. Protein: CASSTGNTEAFF.

The chain combines TRBV7-9 with TRBJ2-5; D is possibly TRBD1 or TRBD2 (5 bases each). V lost 3 bases to trimming and J lost 5 bases, with 16 bases between them. Germline CDR1 reads SEHNR; CDR2 reads FQNEAQ (reference sequence). This CDR3 has 15 residues. CDR3 protein: CASSFPGPKRETQYF. CDR3 in DNA: TGTGCCAGCAGCTTTCCGGGACCCAAGCGGGAGACCCAGTACTTC.

The chain carries TRBV2 and TRBJ2-1; no firm D call. Germline loops: CDR1 SNHLY, CDR2 FYNNEI. The CDR3 runs 12 residues. Trimming left V 3 bases short and J 9 bases short, with 9 bases between. The CDR3: CASSDQIFEQFF. CDR3 nucleotides: TGTGCCAGCAGTGATCAGATCTTTGAGCAGTTCTTC. The variable domain in full, with the rest retrieved from reference TRBV2 and TRBJ2-1, is EPEVTQTPSHQVTQMGQEVILRCVPISNHLYFYWYRQILGQKVEFLVSFYNNEISEKSEIFDDQFSVERPDGSNFTLKIRSTKLEDSAMYFCASSDQIFEQFFGPGTRLTVL.

V gene TRBV9 combines with J gene TRBJ2-5, with D perhaps TRBD1 (5 bases). V was pared by 1 base and J by 5 bases, with 12 bases between. The CDR3 length is 14 residues. CDR1 and CDR2 from the germline V gene are SGDLS and YYNGEE. The CDR3 region is CASSVQGGAETQYF. The CDR3 bases are TGTGCCAGCAGCGTACAGGGTGGCGCGGAGACCCAGTACTTC.

This chain connects TRBV18 to TRBJ1-3; a possible D gene is TRBD1 (5 bases). The CDR3 is 14 residues long. The germline V and J ends were trimmed by 0 bases and 8 bases, with 11 bases remaining between them. Germline V gene data show CDR1 as KGHSH and CDR2 as LQKENI. CDR3 sequence: CASSPPPAGDTIYF. Written as DNA, the CDR3 is TGTGCCAGCTCACCACCGCCAGCGGGGGACACCATATATTTT. Full variable domain (remainder filled in from reference TRBV18 and TRBJ1-3): NAGVMQNPRHLVRRRGQEARLRCSPMKGHSHVYWYRQLPEEGLKFMVYLQKENIIDESGMPKERFSAEFPKEGPSILRIQQVVRGDSAAYFCASSPPPAGDTIYFGEGSWLTVV.

The gene calls are TRBV30 and TRBJ1-6, with 10 bases identical to TRBD1. Germline V gives CDR1 GTSNPN, CDR2 SVGIG (reference sequence). V gave up 3 bases and J gave up 9 bases; unmatched junction bases: 5. The CDR3 runs 14 residues. CDR3 residues: CAWRTGGGVSPLHF. In nucleotides, the CDR3 is TGTGCCTGGAGGACAGGGGGCGGCGTTTCACCCCTCCACTTT.

DNA for the CDR3: TGTGCCTGGAGTGTACTGGGACTCCCGAGGCAGTTCTTC. This gives the protein CAWSVLGLPRQFF. The chain has TRBV30 and TRBJ2-1; D perhaps matches TRBD2 (6 bases). From germline, CDR1 is GTSNPN and CDR2 SVGIG (reference sequence). This CDR3 spans 13 amino acids. The V end was cut by 0 bases, the J end by 12 bases, with 15 bases between.

V and J are TRBV7-2 and TRBJ2-7, with D uncertain. The CDR3 sequence is 13 residues long. The germline V and J ends were trimmed by 4 bases and 3 bases, with 10 bases remaining between them. Germline assignment: CDR1 SGHTA and CDR2 FQGNSA. CDR3: CASSWGPVYEQYF. CDR3 sequence (DNA): TGTGCCAGCAGCTGGGGTCCAGTCTACGAGCAGTACTTC.

This clone has a single count. The J gene is TRBJ1-2, the V gene TRBV9, with TRBD1 matching over 8 bases. Germline V gene lookup returns CDR1 SGDLS and CDR2 YYNGEE. With V trimmed by 3 bases and J by 2 bases, 6 bases remained unmatched. The CDR3 totals 15 residues. This CDR3 is CASSALQGGNYGYTF. Written as DNA, the CDR3 is TGTGCCAGCAGCGCCCTACAGGGGGGGAACTATGGCTACACCTTC.

The CDR3 sequence is CASNTQVTETQYF. The CDR3 DNA follows: TGTGCCAGCAACACACAGGTTACGGAGACCCAGTACTTC. The V gene is TRBV6-1, the J gene TRBJ2-5; possibly TRBD1 for D (5 bases). V was clipped by 7 bases and J by 5 bases, with 14 bases between them. CDR1 and CDR2 (germline): MNHNS, SASEGT. The CDR3 runs 13 residues.

With regard to this clone: This CDR3 is also generated by other DNA sequences in the sample. This chain links TRBV5-1 with TRBJ2-1; 9 bases align to TRBD2. Germline lookup yields CDR1 SGHRS and CDR2 YFSETQ. The J segment lost 3 bases and the V segment lost 8 bases, leaving 6 bases of the junction unmatched. This CDR3 is 14 amino acids long. The CDR3 here is CASSSGTVYNEQFF. The CDR3 DNA reads as TGCGCCAGTTCTAGCGGGACAGTCTACAATGAGCAGTTCTTC.

V gene TRBV25-1 combines with J gene TRBJ2-1; D is unclear. There are 13 residues in the CDR3. Trimming pared 4 bases from V and 8 bases from J, leaving 12 bases between. Germline loops: CDR1 MGHDK, CDR2 SYGVNS. This CDR3 is CASSVPASYEQFF. The CDR3 bases are TGTGCCAGCAGTGTCCCAGCGAGCTATGAGCAGTTCTTC. Supplemented by reference TRBV25-1 and TRBJ2-1, the full variable domain reads EADIYQTPRYLVIGTGKKITLECSQTMGHDKMYWYQQDPGMELHLIHYSYGVNSTEKGDLSSESTVSRIRTEHFPLTLESARPSHTSQYLCASSVPASYEQFFGPGTRLTVL.

Concerning this clone: The identical CDR3 is also encoded by other nucleotide sequences in the sample. The CDR3 spells CSVGRMNTEAFF. The DNA for the CDR3 is TGCAGCGTTGGTCGTATGAACACTGAAGCTTTCTTT. The J gene is TRBJ1-1, the V gene TRBV29-1; no definite D call. This CDR3 region has 12 residues. V was shortened by 4 bases and J by 0 bases, with 6 bases between the two germline ends. CDR1 is SQVTM and CDR2 is ANQGSEA in the germline V gene.

The chain joins TRBV6-5 to TRBJ1-3, with D unclear. Trimming took 6 bases from V and 2 from J, leaving 14 bases between them. Germline CDR1 is MNHEY and CDR2 is SVGAGI. The CDR3 consists of 15 residues. In DNA, the CDR3 is TGTGCCAGCAGAGTCAATGAAGATCCTGGAAACACCATATATTTT. Translated: CASRVNEDPGNTIYF.